The entry that follows covers one T cell receptor beta chain sequence. Data came from immunoSEQ multiplex PCR; TCRdb stores just in-frame clones and leaves some out. This table has 120,000 to 150,000 clones, 75% to 85% appearing once. This sample stems from a study of blood T cell repertoires in COVID-19. Sequencing used peripheral blood. The origin of this receptor is a human donor with acute or convalescent COVID-19. The donor label of this sample is uncertain.

The CDR3 DNA follows: TGTGCCACCAGTGAACTAGCGGGGGGGGCCAATGAGCAGTTCTTC. Protein product: CATSELAGGANEQFF. This chain uses TRBV24-1 with TRBJ2-1; 13 positions agree with TRBD2. V lost 4 bases, J lost 6 bases, and 2 bases stayed unmatched. Germline loops: CDR1 KGHDR, CDR2 SFDVKD. CDR3 length: 15 amino acids.